This entry lists 26 T cell receptor beta chains sequenced from one sample in a study of blood T cell repertoires in COVID-19. Generated by immunoSEQ multiplex PCR, the TCRdb table keeps only in-frame clones and is missing some. Of about 110,000 clones listed, about two thirds were seen once; the top ten hold roughly 0.9%. Sequenced: peripheral blood. These receptors originate from a human donor with acute or convalescent COVID-19. The donor label of this sample is uncertain.

The J gene is TRBJ2-1, the V gene TRBV30; 7 nucleotides agree with TRBD2. The CDR3 extends over 13 amino acids. From germline, CDR1 is GTSNPN and CDR2 SVGIG (reference sequence). Unmatched junction bases numbered 12, after V lost 1 base and J lost 15 bases. The CDR3 sequence is CAWSDSGVASGFF. CDR3 sequence (DNA): TGTGCCTGGAGTGACTCGGGGGTTGCTAGCGGGTTCTTC.

The chain has TRBV19 and TRBJ2-5; 8 bases fit TRBD1. Trimming at V came to 6 bases and at J to 1 base, leaving 7 bases not matched to a gene. The CDR3 contains 15 residues. Per the germline V gene, CDR1 is LNHDA and CDR2 is SQIVND (reference sequence). Written as DNA, the CDR3 is TGTGCCAGTAGGACCGGACAGGGAATCCAAGAGACCCAGTACTTC. Amino acid sequence: CASRTGQGIQETQYF.

The rearrangement links TRBV14 to TRBJ2-7, with a tentative D call TRBD1 (6 bases). The CDR3 runs to 16 residues. Per germline, CDR1 SGHDN and CDR2 FVKESK. Between the trimmed V and J ends, which lost 1 base and 0 bases, there was a span of 13 bases. CDR3 protein: CASSQGQVCCSYEQYV. The DNA for the CDR3 is TGTGCCAGCAGCCAAGGACAGGTATGCTGCTCCTACGAGCAGTACGTC.

This rearrangement joins TRBV2 to TRBJ1-1; 10 bases match TRBD1. After removal of 4 bases from V and 7 bases from J, the junction contained 3 bases not matched to a gene. Germline V gene lookup returns CDR1 SNHLY and CDR2 FYNNEI. This CDR3 has 13 amino acids. Written as DNA, the CDR3 is TGTGCCAGCAGTGCGGACAGGGGGTTTGAAGCTTTCTTT. It yields the protein CASSADRGFEAFF.

This chain links TRBV28 with TRBJ2-3; no clear D. CDR3 length equals 12 residues. Germline CDR1 reads MDHEN; CDR2 reads SYDVKM. Between the trimmed V and J ends, which lost 1 base and 4 bases, there was a span of 3 bases. The CDR3 reads CASSLLADTQYF. DNA of the CDR3: TGTGCCAGCAGTTTATTAGCAGATACGCAGTATTTT.

The rearrangement joins TRBV27 to TRBJ1-6; weak D call: TRBD1 (6 bases). V was pared by 5 bases and J by 9 bases, with 20 bases between. The CDR3 spans 16 residues. Germline V gives CDR1 MNHEY, CDR2 SMNVEV (reference sequence). CDR3 coding DNA: TGTGCCAGCAGTCCCAAGGGGACACCGAGGGCTTCACCCCTCCACTTT. Protein product: CASSPKGTPRASPLHF.

By share, this clone counts as medium-sized. The chain couples TRBV5-1 to TRBJ1-4; 8 bases line up with TRBD1. The CDR3 sequence is 17 residues long. Germline trimming cut 5 bases from V and 5 bases from J; bases unmatched to any gene: 14. CDR1 and CDR2 (germline): SGHRS, YFSETQ. CDR3 DNA sequence: TGCGCCAGCAGTTGGGCCAGGGGGCTCGTGACCAATGAAAAACTGTTTTTT. It codes for CASSWARGLVTNEKLFF.

The chain couples TRBV4-1 to TRBJ2-7; D not certain. Trimming removed 3 bases from V and 2 bases from J, with 11 bases in between. The CDR3 has 14 amino acids. Germline assignment: CDR1 MGHRA and CDR2 YSYEKL. The CDR3, as DNA: TGCGCCAGCAGCCATGGAGACCGAACCTACGAGCAGTACTTC. It translates to CASSHGDRTYEQYF.

CDR3 in amino acids: CASSITGVKDTEAFF. The CDR3, as DNA: TGTGCCAGTAGTATTACAGGGGTCAAGGACACTGAAGCTTTCTTT. The chain uses TRBV19 and TRBJ1-1, with TRBD1 identical over 7 bases. With 3 bases clipped from V and 3 bases from J, the junction kept 7 bases outside the gene matches. CDR1 and CDR2 (germline): LNHDA, SQIVND (reference sequence). The CDR3 spans 15 residues.

The chain joins TRBV30 to TRBJ1-5; no firm D call. The CDR3 sequence is 16 residues long. Germline CDR1 and CDR2: GTSNPN and SVGIG (reference sequence). V dropped 1 base and J dropped 2 bases, with 15 bases sitting between them. DNA for the CDR3: TGTGCCTGGAGTGAAATACTTGAATTGGGCAATCAGCCCCAGCATTTT. This translates into CAWSEILELGNQPQHF.

The V gene is TRBV6-5, the J gene TRBJ1-4; 9 bases are shared with TRBD1. Germline trimming cut 6 bases from V and 8 bases from J; bases unmatched to any gene: 7. Germline lookup yields CDR1 MNHEY and CDR2 SVGAGI. The CDR3 spans 14 residues. CDR3 coding DNA: TGTGCCAGCAGGCTACAGGGGGCGCGAGAAAAACTGTTTTTT. Translating it yields CASRLQGAREKLFF.

The chain uses TRBV7-2 and TRBJ2-3; TRBD2 matches 9 bases. Unmatched junction bases numbered 8, after V lost 3 bases and J lost 4 bases. The CDR3 contains 16 residues. CDR1 SGHTA and CDR2 FQGNSA come from the germline V gene. The CDR3 nucleotides read TGTGCCAGCAGCTTTTCAGGCGGGGGGGCGTCAGATACGCAGTATTTT. Its protein is CASSFSGGGASDTQYF.

This chain joins TRBV14 and TRBJ2-5; 14 bases map to TRBD2. CDR3 size: 16 residues. The trim removed 4 bases at V and 6 bases at J, leaving 7 bases unmatched. Germline V lookup: CDR1 SGHDN, CDR2 FVKESK. The CDR3: CASSPWGTSGGKTQYF. In nucleotides, the CDR3 is TGTGCCAGCAGCCCTTGGGGGACTAGCGGGGGAAAGACCCAGTACTTC.

The chain is built from TRBV3-1 (or the pseudogene TRBV3-2) and TRBJ2-5; 11 bases agree with TRBD2. The CDR3 is made up of 14 amino acids. Trimming removed 6 bases from V and 4 bases from J; junction bases left unmatched: 4. Germline values: CDR1 LGHDT, CDR2 YNNKEL (reference sequence). This CDR3 reads CASRHTSGGETQYF. The CDR3 DNA reads as TGTGCCAGCAGACATACTAGCGGGGGAGAGACCCAGTACTTC.

This chain links TRBV30 with TRBJ1-1; D is unresolved. V lost 2 bases to trimming and J lost 1 base, with 8 bases between them. The CDR3 spans 13 residues. From germline, CDR1 is GTSNPN and CDR2 SVGIG (reference sequence). Written as DNA, the CDR3 is TGTGCCTGGAGTCCCCTGGCGAACACTGAAGCTTTCTTT. Translated: CAWSPLANTEAFF.

The gene calls are TRBV2 and TRBJ1-3; D is possibly TRBD1 (5 bases). The CDR3 is 16 residues long. CDR1 SNHLY and CDR2 FYNNEI come from the germline V gene. V lost 7 bases and J lost 4, with 20 bases in between. CDR3 sequence (DNA): TGTGCCAGCAATCCCCTACAAGGGGTCACCGGAAACACCATATATTTT. Translation gives CASNPLQGVTGNTIYF.

This chain uses TRBV19 with TRBJ1-6, with TRBD1 matching over 8 bases. V dropped 8 bases and J dropped 9; count of bases not matched to a gene: 21. The CDR3 runs to 18 residues. CDR1 and CDR2 (germline): LNHDA, SQIVND (reference sequence). The CDR3 nucleotides read TGTGCCAGTTCTCGTCTAGGACAGGGTGCGGCGCCTGGTTCACCCCTCCACTTT. As protein: CASSRLGQGAAPGSPLHF.

The rearrangement uses TRBV6-1 and TRBJ2-5; 7 positions agree with TRBD1. The CDR3 runs to 13 residues. With 5 bases clipped from V and 10 bases from J, the junction kept 10 bases outside the gene matches. Germline CDR1 MNHNS, CDR2 SASEGT. CDR3 coding DNA: TGTGCCAGCAGTTCCACGGGGACAGCGAACCAGTACTTC. Translated: CASSSTGTANQYF.

This chain links TRBV5-6 with TRBJ2-7, with 9 bases matching TRBD2. V lost 8 bases to trimming and J lost 6 bases; unmatched junction nucleotides: 3. Looked up from germline, CDR1 is SGHDT and CDR2 is YYEEEE. The CDR3 is 11 residues long. CDR3 coding DNA: TGTGCCAGTTCGCGGGAGGGCGAGCAGTACTTC. It codes for CASSREGEQYF.

In DNA form, the CDR3 reads TGTGCCAGCAGGGATTACGGGACATCTGGAAACACCATATATTTT. Translating gives CASRDYGTSGNTIYF. The chain recombines TRBV6-5 with TRBJ1-3, with D maybe TRBD1 (6 bases). The CDR3 loop spans 15 amino acids. V was pared by 6 bases and J by 1 base, with 13 bases between. Germline V gives CDR1 MNHEY, CDR2 SVGAGI.

Here the CDR3 reads CASQGGSGNTIYF. The CDR3 DNA reads TGTGCCAGCCAAGGGGGCTCTGGAAACACCATATATTTT. V gene TRBV28 combines with J gene TRBJ1-3, with D possibly TRBD1 on 6 matching bases. The CDR3 has 13 amino acids. V gave up 8 bases and J gave up 0 bases, with 8 bases separating them. From germline, CDR1 is MDHEN and CDR2 SYDVKM.

The chain recombines TRBV10-2 with TRBJ2-1; a possible D gene is TRBD2 (7 bases). The V end was cut by 4 bases, the J end by 5 bases, with 15 bases between. Germline V gene sequence: CDR1 WSHSY, CDR2 SAAADI. CDR3 size: 15 residues. The CDR3 here is CASSGNGGPNNEQFF. CDR3 nucleotide sequence: TGCGCCAGCAGTGGAAACGGGGGGCCGAACAATGAGCAGTTCTTC.

The V and J genes are TRBV2 and TRBJ1-1; the D gene is possibly TRBD1 (5 bases). V lost 6 bases to trimming and J lost 0 bases, with 8 bases between them. The CDR3 extends over 13 amino acids. CDR1 is SNHLY, CDR2 FYNNEI, per germline. CDR3 protein: CASRQEVNTEAFF. CDR3 DNA sequence: TGTGCCAGCAGACAGGAAGTGAACACTGAAGCTTTCTTT.

This chain uses TRBV27 with TRBJ2-3, with 10 bases aligning to TRBD2. CDR3 length: 15 amino acids. Germline V lookup: CDR1 MNHEY, CDR2 SMNVEV (reference sequence). The ends lost 5 bases at V and 2 bases at J; junction bases unmatched: 4. CDR3 in DNA: TGTGCCAGCAGTCCAGGGACTAGCGTCACAGATACGCAGTATTTT. Translating gives CASSPGTSVTDTQYF.

This clone has a handful of counts. The chain uses TRBV6-5 and TRBJ1-2; D unclear. The CDR3 is 15 residues long. The germline V and J ends were trimmed by 2 bases and 2 bases, with 12 bases remaining between them. Germline values: CDR1 MNHEY, CDR2 SVGAGI. The CDR3 DNA reads as TGTGCCAGCAGTTACGACGGGATCCGAAACTATGGCTACACCTTC. Translation: CASSYDGIRNYGYTF.

V is TRBV2 and J is TRBJ2-5; D is perhaps TRBD2 (6 bases). Germline V lookup: CDR1 SNHLY, CDR2 FYNNEI. CDR3 length equals 15 residues. Trimming pared 7 bases from V and 1 base from J, leaving 16 bases between. The CDR3 DNA reads as TGTGCCAGCACCGAAGGAAGGGGAGGCCAAGAGACCCAGTACTTC. Its protein is CASTEGRGGQETQYF.